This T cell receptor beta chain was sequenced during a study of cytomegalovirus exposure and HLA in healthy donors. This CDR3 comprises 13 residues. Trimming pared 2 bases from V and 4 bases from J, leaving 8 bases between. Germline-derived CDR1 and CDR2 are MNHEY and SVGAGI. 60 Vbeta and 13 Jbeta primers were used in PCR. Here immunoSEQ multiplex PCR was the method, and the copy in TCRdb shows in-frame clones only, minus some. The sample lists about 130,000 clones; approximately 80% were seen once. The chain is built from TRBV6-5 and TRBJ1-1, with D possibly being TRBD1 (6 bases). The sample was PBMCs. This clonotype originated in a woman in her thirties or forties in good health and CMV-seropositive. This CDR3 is CASSYGQTTEAFF. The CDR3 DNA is TGTGCCAGCAGTTACGGACAGACCACTGAAGCTTTCTTT.